Following are 25 T cell receptor beta chains from one sample sequenced in a study of control samples from healthy donors and cancer patients. Assay used: immunoSEQ multiplex PCR; TCRdb lists only in-frame clones, some missing. The table records 110,000 or so clones, roughly four fifths of them present only once. The source material was blood. The receptors derive from a woman between 45 and 65 years old in good health.

The rearrangement links TRBV11-3 to TRBJ1-1; the D is unclear. Trimming took 1 base from V and 0 from J, leaving 6 bases between them. Germline lookup yields CDR1 SGHNT and CDR2 YENEEA. This CDR3 region has 14 residues. CDR3 DNA sequence: TGTGCCAGCAGCTTAGGAGGAATGAACACTGAAGCTTTCTTT. Protein: CASSLGGMNTEAFF.

The J gene is TRBJ1-1, the V gene TRBV21-1; TRBD1 was called by the table and not checked on the DNA. TRBV21-1 is a pseudogene segment. The CDR3 sequence is 16 residues long. CDR3 in amino acids: CASSKGDRGRFTEAFF. The CDR3 bases are TGTGCCAGCAGCAAAGGAGACAGGGGGCGATTCACTGAAGCTTTCTTT.

This clone was observed a few times. The chain recombines TRBV19 with TRBJ2-2; D is ambiguous. The CDR3 has 17 residues. Germline-derived CDR1 and CDR2 are LNHDA and SQIVND (reference sequence). Trimming shortened V by 6 bases and J by 0 bases, and 17 bases separated the two germline ends. The CDR3 region has the DNA TGTGCCAGTAGCCTTTCTTCTTGGCGGACGAACACCGGGGAGCTGTTTTTT. Translating it yields CASSLSSWRTNTGELFF.

The chain uses TRBV6-5 and TRBJ2-4; D ambiguous. Germline CDR1 MNHEY, CDR2 SVGAGI. The CDR3 sequence is 13 residues long. Trimming removed 5 bases from V and 6 bases from J, with 11 bases in between. Here the CDR3 DNA reads TGTGCCAGCAGTACGTTCTTAGTAAACATTCAGTACTTC. As protein: CASSTFLVNIQYF.

The V and J genes are TRBV12-5 and TRBJ1-1, with 9 positions matching TRBD1. Germline lookup yields CDR1 LGHNT and CDR2 FRNRAP. J lost 1 base, V lost 6 bases, and 6 bases had no gene match. This CDR3 contains 15 residues. In nucleotides, the CDR3 is TGTGCTAGTGGGTTTTTGGGACAGGGGAACACTGAAGCTTTCTTT. Protein: CASGFLGQGNTEAFF.

This sequence joins TRBV4-1 and TRBJ1-2, with 8 positions matching TRBD1. Germline V gene lookup returns CDR1 MGHRA and CDR2 YSYEKL. After removal of 4 bases from V and 6 bases from J, the junction contained 10 bases not matched to a gene. This CDR3 has 15 residues. CDR3 protein: CASSRAQDRENGYTF. CDR3 bases: TGCGCCAGCAGCCGAGCACAGGACAGGGAAAATGGCTACACCTTC.

V is TRBV4-3 and J is TRBJ2-7; tentatively, D is TRBD1 or TRBD2 (6 bases each). CDR3 size: 15 residues. V gave up 1 base and J gave up 0 bases, with 10 bases separating them. Germline V CDR1 and CDR2: LGHNA, YSLEER. This CDR3 is CASSQGGDNSYEQYF. As DNA, the CDR3 is TGCGCCAGCAGCCAAGGGGGGGACAACTCCTACGAGCAGTACTTC.

V usage is TRBV7-2 and J usage is TRBJ1-3, with 7 bases aligning to TRBD1. Unmatched junction bases numbered 9, after V lost 3 bases and J lost 4 bases. The germline gives CDR1 SGHTA, CDR2 FQGNSA. The CDR3 length is 16 residues. CDR3 loop: CASSLNPRGSGNTIYF. CDR3 nucleotide sequence: TGTGCCAGCAGCTTGAATCCCAGGGGGTCCGGAAACACCATATATTTT.

The gene calls are TRBV11-3 and TRBJ2-7; possible D gene TRBD1, 5 bases. CDR1 is SGHNT, CDR2 YENEEA, per germline. Between the trimmed V and J ends, which lost 5 bases and 5 bases, there was a span of 19 bases. The CDR3 has 15 residues. As DNA, the CDR3 is TGTGCCAGCAGCCCTCGGACCAGGGAAGTGAACGAGCAGTACTTC. This translates into CASSPRTREVNEQYF. Complete variable domain (other parts from reference TRBV11-3 and TRBJ2-7): EAGVVQSPRYKIIEKKQPVAFWCNPISGHNTLYWYLQNLGQGPELLIRYENEEAVDDSQLPKDRFSAERLKGVDSTLKIQPAELGDSAVYLCASSPRTREVNEQYFGPGTRLTVT.

The gene calls are TRBV6-2 or TRBV6-3 and TRBJ2-1, with D hard to call. Germline values: CDR1 MNHEY, CDR2 SVGEGT. V dropped 5 bases and J dropped 6 bases, with 5 bases sitting between them. This CDR3 spans 11 amino acids. The DNA of the CDR3 is TGTGCCAGCAGTATTTTCAATGAGCAGTTCTTC. This encodes CASSIFNEQFF.

The sample holds one count of this clone. The gene calls are TRBV7-2 and TRBJ2-1; 10 nucleotides agree with TRBD2. This CDR3 is 17 amino acids long. Trimming took 5 bases from V and 4 from J; bases not matched to a gene: 11. CDR1 and CDR2 from the germline V gene are SGHTA and FQGNSA. CDR3 amino acids: CASSPESTSGWYNEQFF. CDR3 coding DNA: TGTGCCAGCAGCCCAGAGTCGACTAGCGGGTGGTACAATGAGCAGTTCTTC.

The gene calls are TRBV19 and TRBJ1-1; 9 bases match TRBD1. The CDR3 spans 17 residues. Germline CDR1 reads LNHDA; CDR2 reads SQIVND (reference sequence). V gave up 4 bases and J gave up 1 base; unmatched junction bases: 10. The CDR3 spells CASSSITLTGGNTEAFF. CDR3 in DNA: TGTGCCAGTAGTAGTATTACTCTGACAGGGGGGAACACTGAAGCTTTCTTT.

V usage is TRBV14 and J usage is TRBJ2-1; 9 positions agree with TRBD1. Per germline, CDR1 SGHDN and CDR2 FVKESK. The V segment lost 5 bases and the J segment 9 bases; nucleotides outside the gene matches: 5. This CDR3 has 13 residues. CDR3 region: CASSATGGSEQFF. Here the CDR3 DNA reads TGTGCCAGCAGCGCGACAGGGGGGAGTGAGCAGTTCTTC.

This sequence joins TRBV6-6 and TRBJ1-4; 7 bases are a match to TRBD1. This CDR3 spans 14 amino acids. The germline V gene encodes CDR1 MNHNY and CDR2 SVGAGI (reference sequence). Losses at the gene ends were 4 bases for V and 5 bases for J; bases not matched to a gene: 4. The CDR3 is CASSSQGRNEKLFF. The CDR3 nucleotides are TGTGCCAGCAGTTCACAGGGGCGAAATGAAAAACTGTTTTTT.

The chain links TRBV2 to TRBJ2-1; TRBD1 or TRBD2 may be the D gene (5 bases each). The length of the CDR3 is 15 residues. Looked up from germline, CDR1 is SNHLY and CDR2 is FYNNEI. Trimming cost V 6 bases and J 0 bases, with 12 bases left between them. DNA for the CDR3: TGTGCCAGCAGGATGGGACGGAGCTCCTACAATGAGCAGTTCTTC. Its protein product is CASRMGRSSYNEQFF.

This clone was seen more than once but under ten times. This sample includes further DNA sequences coding for the same CDR3. The V call is TRBV5-6, the J call TRBJ2-3; 9 positions agree with TRBD2. The germline V gene has CDR1 SGHDT and CDR2 YYEEEE. The CDR3 is 15 amino acids. The J segment lost 0 bases and the V segment lost 2 bases, leaving 1 base of the junction unmatched. The CDR3 DNA follows: TGTGCCAGCAGCTTAACTAGCGGGAGCACAGATACGCAGTATTTT. Residues: CASSLTSGSTDTQYF.

The rearrangement uses TRBV19 and TRBJ2-1, with D possibly TRBD1 on 6 matching bases. The CDR3 length is 13 residues. Germline V gene lookup returns CDR1 LNHDA and CDR2 SQIVND (reference sequence). V shed 10 bases and J shed 5 bases, with 15 bases lying between them. The CDR3 spells CATSIGQNNEQFF. The DNA of the CDR3 is TGTGCCACTTCAATTGGACAGAACAATGAGCAGTTCTTC. Together with reference TRBV19 and TRBJ2-1, the CDR3 gives the full variable domain: DGGITQSPKYLFRKEGQNVTLSCEQNLNHDAMYWYRQDPGQGLRLIYYSQIVNDFQKGDIAEGYSVSREKKESFPLTVTSAQKNPTAFYLCATSIGQNNEQFFGPGTRLTVL.

The chain recombines TRBV2 with TRBJ2-1; the D gene is possibly TRBD1 (5 bases). Germline V gives CDR1 SNHLY, CDR2 FYNNEI. V lost 2 bases and J 0 bases, leaving 8 bases between the germline ends. CDR3 length equals 15 residues. The CDR3 DNA sequence: TGTGCCAGCAGTGAAAGGGGCAACTCCTACAATGAGCAGTTCTTC. Protein sequence: CASSERGNSYNEQFF. The full variable domain, with the rest looked up from reference TRBV2 and TRBJ2-1, is EPEVTQTPSHQVTQMGQEVILRCVPISNHLYFYWYRQILGQKVEFLVSFYNNEISEKSEIFDDQFSVERPDGSNFTLKIRSTKLEDSAMYFCASSERGNSYNEQFFGPGTRLTVL.

The chain links TRBV9 to TRBJ1-2; possibly TRBD1 for D (6 bases). V was pared by 4 bases and J by 4 bases, with 20 bases between. The CDR3 extends over 16 amino acids. Germline V gene data show CDR1 as SGDLS and CDR2 as YYNGEE. CDR3 sequence reads: CASSRAGTLKAYGYTF. The DNA for the CDR3 is TGTGCCAGCAGCAGGGCCGGGACACTCAAGGCCTATGGCTACACCTTC.

V is TRBV28 and J is TRBJ2-7; D is ambiguous. CDR1 is MDHEN and CDR2 is SYDVKM in the germline V gene. The CDR3 contains 13 residues. V shed 3 bases and J shed 3 bases, with 9 bases lying between them. CDR3 sequence reads: CASSLAGRYEQYF. The CDR3 region has the DNA TGTGCCAGCAGTTTGGCAGGCCGCTACGAGCAGTACTTC.

This sequence joins TRBV18 and TRBJ1-5, with 8 bases aligning to TRBD1. After removal of 3 bases from V and 7 bases from J, the junction contained 8 bases not matched to a gene. Germline V CDR1 and CDR2: KGHSH, LQKENI. The CDR3 consists of 15 residues. The CDR3 loop is CASSPWDDRGQPQHF. The CDR3 DNA reads as TGTGCCAGCTCACCTTGGGACGACAGGGGACAGCCCCAGCATTTT.

This clone was detected once. The rearrangement links TRBV11-2 to TRBJ2-5, with D unresolved. Germline assignment: CDR1 SGHAT and CDR2 FQNNGV. This CDR3 comprises 12 residues. Trimming took off 1 base at V and 2 bases at J, with 2 bases between the two ends. For the CDR3, the DNA is TGTGCCAGCAGCTTAGTTCAAGAGACCCAGTACTTC. As protein: CASSLVQETQYF.

The chain recombines TRBV12-5 with TRBJ2-3, with 7 bases lining up with TRBD1. J was trimmed by 2 bases and V by 6 bases; bases with no gene match: 5. The CDR3 contains 14 residues. CDR1 is LGHNT, CDR2 FRNRAP, per germline. CDR3 sequence: CASGRGYDTDTQYF. The CDR3 bases are TGTGCTAGTGGCAGGGGGTACGACACAGATACGCAGTATTTT.

The chain is built from TRBV5-4 and TRBJ2-1; 14 bases are a match to TRBD2. The CDR3 is 16 residues long. J gave up 4 bases and V 1 base, and 1 base lay outside the gene matches. Germline-derived CDR1 and CDR2 are SGHNT and YYREEE (reference sequence). The CDR3 sequence is CASSLRTSGRYNEQFF. In DNA, the CDR3 is TGTGCCAGCAGCTTGAGGACTAGCGGGAGGTACAATGAGCAGTTCTTC.

This chain uses TRBV7-2 with TRBJ2-7; D assignment may be TRBD1 or TRBD2 (5 bases each). CDR1 SGHTA and CDR2 FQGNSA come from the germline V gene. This CDR3 is built from 13 residues. The ends were cut back, 5 bases at V and 11 bases at J, with 19 bases in the middle. In nucleotides, the CDR3 is TGTGCCAGCAGCCCTAGGGGTAGCGCCGTAAAGTACTTC. Translated: CASSPRGSAVKYF.